This T cell receptor beta chain is drawn from a study of blood T cells in healthy people across ages. Alongside a J-beta primer mix, a sample-barcoded 5' primer served in a second PCR lasting roughly 6 to 11 cycles. TCRdb processed the 5' RACE reads anew with MiXCR; each CDR3 protein has one entry. The sample lists about 800,000 distinct CDR3 sequences, 25% seen once, with approximately 4% in the top ten. Looked up from germline, CDR1 is SQVTM and CDR2 is ANQGSEA. J gave up 4 bases and V 3 bases, and 12 bases lay outside the gene matches. The CDR3 is made up of 18 amino acids. These same data were also listed under a study on T cells of mothers and their children.

V usage is TRBV29-1 and J usage is TRBJ2-5; TRBD2 agrees at 15 bases. Sequencing was carried out using blood. The TCR sequence derives from a boy aged 5-17 years in good health. As DNA, the CDR3 is TGCAGCGTTGAGGCTGGACTAGCGGGGGGGACCAGGGTAGAGACCCAGTACTTC. Translating gives CSVEAGLAGGTRVETQYF.